What follows describes a single T cell receptor beta chain. Its antigen is as yet unknown. Colonoscopy and blood draw happened at the same time. This specimen comes from a study of pediatric ulcerative colitis. CDR1 MDHEN and CDR2 SYDVKM come from the germline V gene. The CDR3 is 16 residues long. The V gene lost 2 bases and the J gene lost 7 bases, with 21 bases spanning the gap. Each sample received Survey-level depth of up to 500,000 reads. Here immunoSEQ multiplex PCR was the method, and the copy in TCRdb shows in-frame clones only, minus some. The table records tens of thousands of clones, about 89% of them present only once. Overall study results and limits: Rectal repertoires separated controls, mild-moderate and acute severe colitis. Ulcerative colitis patients shared more blood-rectal clones than controls.

Input material: blood. This receptor was taken from a boy between 10 and 17 years old who was a control in a study of pediatric ulcerative colitis. This chain joins TRBV28 and TRBJ2-7, with D maybe TRBD2 (5 bases). For the CDR3, the DNA is TGTGCCAGCAGTTTACGAGCGTACAGACTAATTCGGGAGCAGTACTTC. Residues: CASSLRAYRLIREQYF.